The 26 T cell receptor beta chains in this list originate from one sample, sequenced in a study of STAT5B mutations in CD4+ large granular lymphocyte leukemia. Measured with immunoSEQ multiplex PCR; TCRdb has only the in-frame clones, and not every one. The sample yields around 50,000 clones, 80% to 85% seen once. Material: CD4+ T cells from blood buffy coats. These receptors all stem from a human donor in good health.

A word on this clone: At the DNA level, this CDR3 is encoded by other sequences in the same sample as well. This CDR3 reads CASSLNTEAFF. CDR3 DNA sequence: TGCGCCAGCAGCCTGAACACTGAAGCTTTCTTT. This chain uses TRBV5-1 with TRBJ1-1, with unresolved D. Per germline, CDR1 SGHRS and CDR2 YFSETQ. The CDR3 loop spans 11 amino acids. Trimming took 4 bases from V and 0 from J, leaving 1 base between them.

This clone was counted between two and nine times. This sequence joins TRBV10-3 and TRBJ1-6; 7 bases line up with TRBD1. With 7 bases clipped from V and 6 bases from J, the junction kept 6 bases outside the gene matches. The V gene's germline CDR1 is ENHRY and CDR2 SYGVKD. This CDR3 comprises 14 residues. CDR3 residues: CAITQDRFNSPLHF. CDR3 DNA sequence: TGTGCCATCACCCAGGACAGGTTTAATTCACCCCTCCACTTT.

J is TRBJ1-5 and V is TRBV7-9; the D is unclear. CDR1 is SEHNR and CDR2 is FQNEAQ in the germline V gene (reference sequence). The CDR3 runs 13 residues. The V end was cut by 5 bases, the J end by 1 base, with 6 bases between. CDR3 region: CASSIDSNQPQHF. The CDR3 bases are TGTGCCAGCAGCATCGACAGCAATCAGCCCCAGCATTTT.

CDR3 DNA sequence: TGTGCCAGCAGCGAGACGACAGGGGGCGCGGGGGAGACCCAGTACTTC. Translating it yields CASSETTGGAGETQYF. The chain has TRBV5-5 and TRBJ2-5; 10 nucleotides match TRBD1. With V trimmed by 4 bases and J by 5 bases, 11 bases remained unmatched. The germline CDR1 and CDR2 sequences are SGHKS and YYEKEE (reference sequence). The CDR3 loop spans 16 amino acids.

The rearrangement joins TRBV4-1 to TRBJ2-2; the D gene is possibly TRBD1 (5 bases). Germline V CDR1 and CDR2: MGHRA, YSYEKL. CDR3 size: 18 residues. V was clipped by 0 bases and J by 4 bases, with 18 bases between them. The CDR3 coding sequence is TGCGCCAGCAGCCAAGATAGGGGCAGTTGGTACAGCACCGGGGAGCTGTTTTTT. Residues: CASSQDRGSWYSTGELFF.

The chain uses TRBV6-5 and TRBJ1-2; tentatively, D is TRBD1 (6 bases). The CDR3 is made up of 15 amino acids. V shed 6 bases and J shed 0 bases, with 14 bases lying between them. Germline loops: CDR1 MNHEY, CDR2 SVGAGI. The CDR3 bases are TGTGCCAGCAGATGGACAGAACATCCTAACTATGGCTACACCTTC. It translates to CASRWTEHPNYGYTF.

The chain links TRBV6-1 to TRBJ1-1; 10 bases are a match to TRBD1. The J segment lost 4 bases and the V segment lost 7 bases, leaving 3 bases of the junction unmatched. The CDR3 runs to 13 residues. Germline lookup yields CDR1 MNHNS and CDR2 SASEGT. The CDR3 region has the DNA TGTGCCAGCACCTGGACAGGGGGCACTGAAGCTTTCTTT. Translation: CASTWTGGTEAFF.

CDR3 in amino acids: CASRPGLAGLDEQFF. The CDR3 coding sequence is TGTGCCAGCAGACCGGGACTAGCGGGTTTGGATGAGCAGTTCTTC. V usage is TRBV9 and J usage is TRBJ2-1, with 12 bases matching TRBD2. The CDR3 totals 15 residues. With 5 bases clipped from V and 8 bases from J, the junction kept 8 bases outside the gene matches. From germline, CDR1 is SGDLS and CDR2 YYNGEE. Using reference TRBV9 and TRBJ2-1 for the parts outside the CDR3, the full variable domain is DSGVTQTPKHLITATGQRVTLRCSPRSGDLSVYWYQQSLDQGLQFLIQYYNGEERAKGNILERFSAQQFPDLHSELNLSSLELGDSALYFCASRPGLAGLDEQFFGPGTRLTVL.

The count of this clone is one. The chain couples TRBV15 to TRBJ2-2; 10 bases line up with TRBD1. V was pared by 3 bases and J by 5 bases, with 9 bases of the junction left unmatched. The CDR3 extends over 17 amino acids. Germline V gives CDR1 LNHNV, CDR2 YYDKDF (reference sequence). This CDR3 is CATSRALDRGGTGELFF. CDR3 nucleotides: TGTGCCACCAGCAGGGCCTTGGACAGGGGGGGAACCGGGGAGCTGTTTTTT.

The gene calls are TRBV7-2 and TRBJ1-2, with a possible D match to TRBD1 (6 bases). Germline values: CDR1 SGHTA, CDR2 FQGNSA. The CDR3 length is 14 residues. V was shortened by 8 bases and J by 4 bases, with 17 bases between the two germline ends. The CDR3, as DNA: TGTGCCAGCGGCGAAACAGGGTATCTCTATGGCTACACCTTC. It yields the protein CASGETGYLYGYTF.

V and J are TRBV6-5 and TRBJ2-3, with D unclear. Germline values: CDR1 MNHEY, CDR2 SVGAGI. This CDR3 has 11 residues. The V and J ends lost 2 bases and 4 bases respectively, with 1 base between them. CDR3 DNA sequence: TGTGCCAGCAGTTACGCAGATACGCAGTATTTT. Translation: CASSYADTQYF.

This clone was counted a single time. V gene TRBV2 combines with J gene TRBJ2-5; 8 bases match TRBD1. The germline V gene has CDR1 SNHLY and CDR2 FYNNEI. The CDR3 has 14 residues. Trimming at V came to 6 bases and at J to 5 bases, leaving 8 bases not matched to a gene. The CDR3 DNA reads as TGTGCCAGCAGGGCGGAGACAGGGGTGGAGACCCAGTACTTC. Its protein is CASRAETGVETQYF.

This clone came up a few times. The CDR3 DNA follows: TGTGCCAGCAGCCCACAGGGGGCGGTCGCCACTGAAGCTTTCTTT. Translating it yields CASSPQGAVATEAFF. This chain joins TRBV6-1 and TRBJ1-1; 9 bases fit TRBD1. The germline gives CDR1 MNHNS, CDR2 SASEGT. After removal of 6 bases from V and 4 bases from J, the junction contained 9 bases not matched to a gene. The CDR3 has 15 amino acids.

This chain uses TRBV11-3 with TRBJ1-1; D is undetermined. CDR1 is SGHNT, CDR2 YENEEA, per germline. The germline V and J ends were trimmed by 0 bases and 4 bases, with 15 bases remaining between them. The CDR3 has 16 residues. CDR3 sequence: CASSLESAGSGTEAFF. CDR3 coding DNA: TGTGCCAGCAGCTTAGAGAGCGCGGGGTCTGGCACTGAAGCTTTCTTT.

The chain links TRBV6-5 to TRBJ2-5; 7 bases fit TRBD2. The J call may not be correct, given that the DNA end is closer to TRBJ2-7. CDR3 length equals 14 residues. Germline-derived CDR1 and CDR2 are MNHEY and SVGAGI. The CDR3 loop is CASGGGRGTYEQYF. The CDR3 DNA reads as TGTGCCAGCGGGGGGGGTCGCGGTACCTACGAGCAGTACTTC.

The chain links TRBV6-1 to TRBJ1-6; D unclear. Trimming took off 9 bases at V and 1 base at J, with 10 bases between the two ends. This CDR3 contains 14 residues. Germline CDR1 MNHNS, CDR2 SASEGT. The DNA of the CDR3 is TGTGCCAGTACACTGGGGTCCTATAATTCACCCCTCCACTTT. Its protein is CASTLGSYNSPLHF.

The chain carries TRBV25-1 and TRBJ2-6, with TRBD1 as a possible D gene (5 bases). CDR1 is MGHDK, CDR2 SYGVNS, per germline. CDR3 size: 14 residues. V was pared by 4 bases and J by 4 bases, with 8 bases between. The CDR3: CASSGGSGANVLTF. CDR3 nucleotides: TGTGCCAGCAGTGGGGGCTCCGGGGCCAACGTCCTGACTTTC.

The chain recombines TRBV4-2 with TRBJ2-7; D is undetermined. Germline lookup yields CDR1 LGHNA and CDR2 YNFKEQ. The germline V and J ends were trimmed by 2 bases and 0 bases, with 8 bases remaining between them. The CDR3 contains 14 residues. CDR3 sequence (DNA): TGTGCCAGCAGCCAACTGACGAGCTCCTACGAGCAGTACTTC. Its protein is CASSQLTSSYEQYF.

In its sample, this clone was seen once. CDR3 sequence reads: CAWSRLGSEQYF. The CDR3 coding sequence is TGTGCCTGGAGTCGGCTGGGGAGCGAGCAGTACTTC. The chain uses TRBV30 and TRBJ2-5, with D perhaps matching TRBD2 (5 bases). The J call may be mistaken, given a closer DNA end match to TRBJ2-7. Germline lookup yields CDR1 GTSNPN and CDR2 SVGIG (reference sequence). The length of the CDR3 is 12 residues.

This chain uses TRBV19 with TRBJ1-2; 10 nucleotides align to TRBD1. CDR1 is LNHDA and CDR2 is SQIVND in the germline V gene (reference sequence). Losses at the gene ends were 0 bases for V and 8 bases for J; bases not matched to a gene: 15. The CDR3 is 18 amino acids. The chain's CDR3 is CASSIDAGTGASSHGYTF. CDR3 nucleotides: TGTGCCAGTAGTATAGACGCCGGGACAGGGGCCTCGTCGCACGGCTACACCTTC.

This chain connects TRBV7-2 to TRBJ2-7, with D uncertain. The CDR3 covers 14 residues. The germline V and J ends were trimmed by 5 bases and 4 bases, with 15 bases remaining between them. CDR1 and CDR2 from the germline V gene are SGHTA and FQGNSA. The CDR3 coding sequence is TGTGCCAGCAGCGAACAGTCCCTAGTATACGAGCAGTACTTC. Residues: CASSEQSLVYEQYF. The variable domain in full, completed from reference TRBV7-2 and TRBJ2-7, reads GAGVSQSPSNKVTEKGKDVELRCDPISGHTALYWYRQSLGQGLEFLIYFQGNSAPDKSGLPSDRFSAERTGGSVSTLTIQRTQQEDSAVYLCASSEQSLVYEQYFGPGTRLTVT.

The chain joins TRBV9 to TRBJ2-2, with 8 bases fitting TRBD1. The length of the CDR3 is 15 residues. After removal of 2 bases from V and 3 bases from J, the junction contained 3 bases not matched to a gene. Germline CDR1 reads SGDLS; CDR2 reads YYNGEE. The CDR3 region is CASSVTGVDTGELFF. DNA for the CDR3: TGTGCCAGCAGCGTGACAGGGGTGGACACCGGGGAGCTGTTTTTT. Full variable domain (rest looked up from reference TRBV9 and TRBJ2-2): DSGVTQTPKHLITATGQRVTLRCSPRSGDLSVYWYQQSLDQGLQFLIQYYNGEERAKGNILERFSAQQFPDLHSELNLSSLELGDSALYFCASSVTGVDTGELFFGEGSRLTVL.

J is TRBJ2-5 and V is TRBV5-6, with 8 bases lining up with TRBD2. The germline gives CDR1 SGHDT, CDR2 YYEEEE. After removal of 2 bases from V and 4 bases from J, the junction contained 4 bases not matched to a gene. The CDR3 runs 14 residues. The CDR3 DNA reads as TGTGCCAGCAGCTTTTTAGCGGGGCGAGAGACCCAGTACTTC. This encodes CASSFLAGRETQYF.

This chain joins TRBV13 and TRBJ1-2; 7 bases align to TRBD1. Germline V CDR1 and CDR2: PRHDT, FYEKMQ (reference sequence). The CDR3 has 13 amino acids. The trim removed 6 bases at V and 4 bases at J, leaving 5 bases unmatched. CDR3 protein: CASSRDSFYGYTF. DNA of the CDR3: TGTGCCAGCAGTCGGGACAGTTTCTATGGCTACACCTTC.

This clone was counted between two and nine times. V is TRBV6-6 and J is TRBJ1-1, with D possibly TRBD1 on 5 matching bases. The germline gives CDR1 MNHNY, CDR2 SVGAGI (reference sequence). The CDR3 spans 16 residues. Deletions cut 2 bases from V and 4 bases from J, with 17 bases between. CDR3 nucleotide sequence: TGTGCCAGCAGTTACGGTCTGGGGGGGGAAGGCACTGAAGCTTTCTTT. Its translation: CASSYGLGGEGTEAFF.

V usage is TRBV5-4 and J usage is TRBJ2-1, with TRBD2 matching 8 bases. The length of the CDR3 is 15 residues. Per the germline V gene, CDR1 is SGHNT and CDR2 is YYREEE (reference sequence). V trimming: 4 bases; J trimming: 3 bases; junction bases outside the gene matches: 6. CDR3 residues: CASSRGGESYNEQFF. The DNA for the CDR3 is TGTGCCAGCAGCCGGGGGGGGGAGAGCTACAATGAGCAGTTCTTC. The complete variable domain, with remaining parts taken from reference TRBV5-4 and TRBJ2-1, reads ETGVTQSPTHLIKTRGQQVTLRCSSQSGHNTVSWYQQALGQGPQFIFQYYREEENGRGNFPPRFSGLQFPNYSSELNVNALELDDSALYLCASSRGGESYNEQFFGPGTRLTVL.